The 6 T cell receptor beta chains presented below share a single source sample, sequenced in a study of PD-L1 blockade in urothelial cancer. Measured with immunoSEQ multiplex PCR; TCRdb has only the in-frame clones, and not every one. The data contain around 71,000 clones, over 80% of them singletons. The time point is: pretreatment peripheral blood. Sequences were derived from PBMCs, sampled around atezolizumab (anti-PD-L1) treatment. The receptors shown here come from a man between 40 and 49 years old with urothelial cancer.

This chain joins TRBV7-9 and TRBJ2-3; 7 nucleotides match TRBD1. V lost 1 base to trimming and J lost 10 bases; unmatched junction nucleotides: 14. CDR1 SEHNR and CDR2 FQNEAQ come from the germline V gene (reference sequence). The CDR3 loop spans 16 amino acids. The CDR3 region is CASSLESGRQGKAQYF. CDR3 DNA: TGTGCCAGCAGCTTAGAGAGCGGTCGACAGGGAAAAGCGCAGTATTTT.

V gene TRBV5-1 combines with J gene TRBJ2-7, with a tentative D call TRBD1 (5 bases). V lost 5 bases to trimming and J lost 2 bases, with 8 bases between them. Looked up from germline, CDR1 is SGHRS and CDR2 is YFSETQ. The CDR3 length is 12 residues. CDR3 protein: CASRQGTYEQYF. DNA of the CDR3: TGCGCCAGCAGGCAGGGTACCTACGAGCAGTACTTC.

This chain connects TRBV4-1 to TRBJ2-7, with TRBD1 identical over 9 bases. Losses at the gene ends were 4 bases for V and 9 bases for J; bases not matched to a gene: 10. Looked up from germline, CDR1 is MGHRA and CDR2 is YSYEKL. This CDR3 spans 14 amino acids. CDR3 nucleotide sequence: TGCGCCAGCAGCCGGACAGGGGAAGAAACCCCGCAGTACTTC. This encodes CASSRTGEETPQYF.

In its sample, this clone was seen a few times. The CDR3, as DNA: TGTGCCACCAGCAGAGATCGGACAGGGCGGGGCGAGCAGTACTTC. As protein: CATSRDRTGRGEQYF. The chain links TRBV15 to TRBJ2-7, with 8 bases identical to TRBD1. V was clipped by 0 bases and J by 6 bases; unmatched bases: 7. The CDR3 extends over 15 amino acids. Germline V gene sequence: CDR1 LNHNV, CDR2 YYDKDF (reference sequence).

In DNA form, the CDR3 reads TGTGCCAGCAGTCCGGGACAGGGAGTCTACGAGCAGTACTTC. Encoded protein: CASSPGQGVYEQYF. This chain links TRBV27 with TRBJ2-7, with 9 bases lining up with TRBD1. CDR3 length: 14 residues. The V gene's germline CDR1 is MNHEY and CDR2 SMNVEV (reference sequence). Trimming at V came to 5 bases and at J to 3 bases, leaving 5 bases not matched to a gene.

V usage is TRBV7-2 and J usage is TRBJ2-5; weak D call: TRBD2 (6 bases). V lost 7 bases and J 5 bases, leaving 14 bases between the germline ends. The germline V gene encodes CDR1 SGHTA and CDR2 FQGNSA. The CDR3 has 13 residues. Written as DNA, the CDR3 is TGTGCCAGCACAACTGGCGGGACGGAGACCCAGTACTTC. This codes for CASTTGGTETQYF.